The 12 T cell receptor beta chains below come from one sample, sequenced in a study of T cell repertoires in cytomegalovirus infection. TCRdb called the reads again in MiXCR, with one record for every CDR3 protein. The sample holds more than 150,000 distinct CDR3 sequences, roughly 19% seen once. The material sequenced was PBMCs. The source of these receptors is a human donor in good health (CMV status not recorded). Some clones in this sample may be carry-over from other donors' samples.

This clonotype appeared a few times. The CDR3 coding sequence is TGTGCCAGCAGCTTGAGCCAGGGACAAAACATTCAGTACTTC. Translating gives CASSLSQGQNIQYF. The gene calls are TRBV5-6 and TRBJ2-4, with D perhaps given as TRBD1 or TRBD2 (5 bases each). This CDR3 comprises 14 residues. Germline values: CDR1 SGHDT, CDR2 YYEEEE. V was clipped by 1 base and J by 5 bases, with 10 bases between them.

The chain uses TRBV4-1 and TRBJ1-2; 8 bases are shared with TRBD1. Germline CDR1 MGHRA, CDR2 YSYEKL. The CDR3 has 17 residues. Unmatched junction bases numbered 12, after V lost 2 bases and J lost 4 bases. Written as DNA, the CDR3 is TGCGCCAGCAGCCAACTATCGGGGGCAGGGGGCCCCTATGGCTACACCTTC. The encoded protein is CASSQLSGAGGPYGYTF.

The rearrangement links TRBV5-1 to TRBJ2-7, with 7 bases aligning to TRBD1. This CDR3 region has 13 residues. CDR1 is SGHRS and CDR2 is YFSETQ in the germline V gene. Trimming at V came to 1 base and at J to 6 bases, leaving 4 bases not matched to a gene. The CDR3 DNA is TGCGCCAGCAGCTTGTCGACAGGGTTCGAGCAGTACTTC. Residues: CASSLSTGFEQYF.

This chain's CDR3 is CASSTFRTSGLDQETQYF. Here the CDR3 DNA reads TGTGCCAGCAGCACCTTTCGGACTAGCGGGCTTGACCAAGAGACCCAGTACTTC. The chain recombines TRBV5-5 with TRBJ2-5; 11 positions match TRBD2. V shed 4 bases and J 0 bases; nucleotides not matched to a gene: 11. The germline V gene has CDR1 SGHKS and CDR2 YYEKEE (reference sequence). The CDR3 has 18 amino acids.

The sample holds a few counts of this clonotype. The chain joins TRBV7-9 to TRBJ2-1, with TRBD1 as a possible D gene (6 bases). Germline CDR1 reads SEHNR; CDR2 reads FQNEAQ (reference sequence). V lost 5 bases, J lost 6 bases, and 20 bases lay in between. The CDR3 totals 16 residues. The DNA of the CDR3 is TGTGCCAGCAGCCCAGGGGCAGGGCCCTTAATCAATGAGCAGTTCTTC. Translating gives CASSPGAGPLINEQFF.

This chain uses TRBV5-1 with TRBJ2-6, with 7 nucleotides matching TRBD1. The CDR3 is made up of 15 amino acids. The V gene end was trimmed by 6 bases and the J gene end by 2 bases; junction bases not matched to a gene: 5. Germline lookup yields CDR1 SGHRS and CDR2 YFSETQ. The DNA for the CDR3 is TGCGCCAGCATGGACAGGCCAACTGGGGCCAACGTCCTGACTTTC. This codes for CASMDRPTGANVLTF.

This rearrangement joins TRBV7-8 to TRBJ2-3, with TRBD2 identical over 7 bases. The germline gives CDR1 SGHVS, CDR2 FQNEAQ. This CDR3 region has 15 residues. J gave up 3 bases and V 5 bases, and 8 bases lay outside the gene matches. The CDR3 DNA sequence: TGTGCCAGCAGCCTCCGGGACGGGGGGACAGATACGCAGTATTTT. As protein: CASSLRDGGTDTQYF.

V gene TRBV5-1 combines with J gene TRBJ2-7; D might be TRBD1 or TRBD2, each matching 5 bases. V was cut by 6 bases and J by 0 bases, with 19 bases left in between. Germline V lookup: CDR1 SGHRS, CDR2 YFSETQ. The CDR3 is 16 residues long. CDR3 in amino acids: CASTRGDGTASYEQYF. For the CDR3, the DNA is TGCGCCAGCACCCGTGGGGACGGGACGGCCTCCTACGAGCAGTACTTC.

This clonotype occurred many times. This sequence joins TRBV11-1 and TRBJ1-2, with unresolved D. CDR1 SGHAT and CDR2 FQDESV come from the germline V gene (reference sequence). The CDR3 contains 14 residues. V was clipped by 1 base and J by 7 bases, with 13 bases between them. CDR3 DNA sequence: TGTGCCAGCAGCTTAGTGCCGTCCGGCGCTGGCTACACCTTC. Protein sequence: CASSLVPSGAGYTF.

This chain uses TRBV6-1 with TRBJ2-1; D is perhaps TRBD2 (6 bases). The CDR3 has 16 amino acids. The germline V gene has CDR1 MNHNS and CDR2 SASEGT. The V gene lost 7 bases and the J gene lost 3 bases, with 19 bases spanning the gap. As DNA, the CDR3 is TGTGCCAGCACTTACGGAGCGCGGGATCTCTACAATGAGCAGTTCTTC. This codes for CASTYGARDLYNEQFF.

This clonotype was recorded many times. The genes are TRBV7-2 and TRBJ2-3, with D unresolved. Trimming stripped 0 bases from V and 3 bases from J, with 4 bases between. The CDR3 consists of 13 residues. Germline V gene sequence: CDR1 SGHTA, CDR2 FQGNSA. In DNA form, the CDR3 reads TGTGCCAGCAGCTTAGCAGTAACAGATACGCAGTATTTT. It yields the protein CASSLAVTDTQYF.

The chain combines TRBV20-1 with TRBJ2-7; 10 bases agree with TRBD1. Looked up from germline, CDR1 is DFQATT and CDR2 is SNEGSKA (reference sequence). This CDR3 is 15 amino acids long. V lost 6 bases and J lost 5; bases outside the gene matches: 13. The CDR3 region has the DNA TGCAGTGCGACCGACGCCGGGACAGGGGCCCACGAGCAGTACTTC. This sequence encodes CSATDAGTGAHEQYF.